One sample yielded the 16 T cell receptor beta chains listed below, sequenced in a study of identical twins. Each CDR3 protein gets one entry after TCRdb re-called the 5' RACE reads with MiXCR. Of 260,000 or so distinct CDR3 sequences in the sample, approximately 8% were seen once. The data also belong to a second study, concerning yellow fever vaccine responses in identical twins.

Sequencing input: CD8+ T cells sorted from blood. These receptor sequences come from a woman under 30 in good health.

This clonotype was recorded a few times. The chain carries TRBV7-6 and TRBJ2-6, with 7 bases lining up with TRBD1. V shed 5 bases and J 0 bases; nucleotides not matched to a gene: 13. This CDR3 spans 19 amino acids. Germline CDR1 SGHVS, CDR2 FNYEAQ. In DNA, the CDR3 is TGTGCCAGCAGCCCTAGGGTCGGACAGGCTTCCTCTGGGGCCAACGTCCTGACTTTC. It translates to CASSPRVGQASSGANVLTF.

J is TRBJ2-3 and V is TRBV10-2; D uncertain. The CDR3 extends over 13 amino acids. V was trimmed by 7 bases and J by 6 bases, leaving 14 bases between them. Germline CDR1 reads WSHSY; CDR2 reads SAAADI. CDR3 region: CASTKSPLDTQYF. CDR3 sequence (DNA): TGCGCCAGCACCAAGTCCCCCCTGGATACGCAGTATTTT.

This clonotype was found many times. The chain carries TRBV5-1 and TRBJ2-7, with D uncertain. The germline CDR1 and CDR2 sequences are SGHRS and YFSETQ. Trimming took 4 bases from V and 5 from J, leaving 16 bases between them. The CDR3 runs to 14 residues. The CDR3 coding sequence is TGCGCCAGCAGCCTGATTTTTAAGGGAAACGAGCAGTACTTC. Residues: CASSLIFKGNEQYF.

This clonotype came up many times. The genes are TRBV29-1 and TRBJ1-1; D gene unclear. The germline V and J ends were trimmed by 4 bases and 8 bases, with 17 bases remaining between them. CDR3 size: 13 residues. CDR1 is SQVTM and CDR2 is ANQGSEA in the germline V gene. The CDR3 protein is CSVVVSDHGEAFF. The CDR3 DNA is TGCAGCGTTGTCGTGTCAGACCATGGGGAAGCTTTCTTT.

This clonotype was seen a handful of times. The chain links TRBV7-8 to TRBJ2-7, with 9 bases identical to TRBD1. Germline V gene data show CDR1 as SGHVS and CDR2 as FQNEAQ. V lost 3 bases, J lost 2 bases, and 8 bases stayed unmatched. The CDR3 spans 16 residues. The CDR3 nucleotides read TGTGCCAGCAGCTTCCCGGGACAGGGAGGTCCCTACGAGCAGTACTTC. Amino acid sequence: CASSFPGQGGPYEQYF.

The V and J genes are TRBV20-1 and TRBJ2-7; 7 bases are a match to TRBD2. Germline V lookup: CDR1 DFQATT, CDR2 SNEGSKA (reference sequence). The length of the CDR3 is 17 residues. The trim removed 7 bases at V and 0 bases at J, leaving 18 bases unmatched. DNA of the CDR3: TGCAGTGTCTTACCGTTAGCGGGTTTAGCGCACTCCTACGAGCAGTACGTC. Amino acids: CSVLPLAGLAHSYEQYV.

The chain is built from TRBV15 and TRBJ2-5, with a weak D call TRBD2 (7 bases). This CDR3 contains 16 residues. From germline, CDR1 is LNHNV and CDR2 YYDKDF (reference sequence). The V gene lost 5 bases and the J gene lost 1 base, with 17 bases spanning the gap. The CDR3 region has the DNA TGTGCCACCAGCGATGCGGACGCGGGGGCCCAAGAGACCCAGTACTTC. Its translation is CATSDADAGAQETQYF.

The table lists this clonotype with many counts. CDR3 protein: CSVETDNSYEQYF. The DNA for the CDR3 is TGCAGCGTTGAGACGGATAACTCCTACGAGCAGTACTTC. The chain carries TRBV29-1 and TRBJ2-7; D is undetermined. Germline assignment: CDR1 SQVTM and CDR2 ANQGSEA. The V gene lost 3 bases and the J gene lost 0 bases, with 9 bases spanning the gap. CDR3 size: 13 residues.

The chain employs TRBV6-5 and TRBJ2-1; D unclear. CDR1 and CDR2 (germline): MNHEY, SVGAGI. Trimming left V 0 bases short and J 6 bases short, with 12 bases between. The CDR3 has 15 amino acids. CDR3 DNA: TGTGCCAGCAGTTACTCGTACGACTTTCCCAATGAGCAGTTCTTC. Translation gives CASSYSYDFPNEQFF.

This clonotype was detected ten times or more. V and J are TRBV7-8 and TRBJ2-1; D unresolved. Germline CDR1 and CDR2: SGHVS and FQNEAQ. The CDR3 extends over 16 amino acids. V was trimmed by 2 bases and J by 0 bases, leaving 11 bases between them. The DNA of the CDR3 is TGTGCCAGCAGCTTATATCCTGGTAGCTCCTACAATGAGCAGTTCTTC. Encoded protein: CASSLYPGSSYNEQFF. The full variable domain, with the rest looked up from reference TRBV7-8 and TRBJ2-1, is GAGVSQSPRYKVAKRGQDVALRCDPISGHVSLFWYQQALGQGPEFLTYFQNEAQLDKSGLPSDRFFAERPEGSVSTLKIQRTQQEDSAVYLCASSLYPGSSYNEQFFGPGTRLTVL.

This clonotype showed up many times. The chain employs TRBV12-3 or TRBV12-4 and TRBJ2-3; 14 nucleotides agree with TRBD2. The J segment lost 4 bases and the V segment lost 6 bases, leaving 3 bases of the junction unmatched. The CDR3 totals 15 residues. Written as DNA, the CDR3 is TGTGCCAGCAGCCTGGGACTAGCGGGAGCAGATACGCAGTATTTT. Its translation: CASSLGLAGADTQYF.

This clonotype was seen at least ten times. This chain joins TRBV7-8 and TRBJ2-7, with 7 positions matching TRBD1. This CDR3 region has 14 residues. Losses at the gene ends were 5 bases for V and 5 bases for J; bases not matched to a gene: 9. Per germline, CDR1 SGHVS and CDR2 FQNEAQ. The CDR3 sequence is CASSENRGLHEQYV. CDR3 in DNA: TGTGCCAGCAGCGAAAACAGGGGTCTCCACGAGCAGTACGTC.

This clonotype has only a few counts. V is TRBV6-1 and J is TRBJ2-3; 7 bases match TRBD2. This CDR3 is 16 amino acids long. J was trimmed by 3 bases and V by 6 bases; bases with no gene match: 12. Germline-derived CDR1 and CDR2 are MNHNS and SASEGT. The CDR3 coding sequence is TGTGCCAGCAGCCCCCTGGGGGGGTTTCGGACAGATACGCAGTATTTT. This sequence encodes CASSPLGGFRTDTQYF.

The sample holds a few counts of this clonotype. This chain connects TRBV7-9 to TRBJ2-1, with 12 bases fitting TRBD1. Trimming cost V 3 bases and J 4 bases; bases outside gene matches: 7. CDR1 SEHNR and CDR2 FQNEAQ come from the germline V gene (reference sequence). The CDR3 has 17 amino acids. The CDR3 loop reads CASSFFGTGGEYNEQFF. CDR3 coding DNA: TGTGCCAGCAGCTTTTTCGGGACAGGGGGCGAGTACAATGAGCAGTTCTTC.

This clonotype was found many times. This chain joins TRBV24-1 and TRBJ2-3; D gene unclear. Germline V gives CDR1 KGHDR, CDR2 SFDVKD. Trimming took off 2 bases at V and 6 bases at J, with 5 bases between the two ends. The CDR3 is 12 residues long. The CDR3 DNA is TGTGCCACCAGTGATTCCGCGGATACGCAGTATTTT. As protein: CATSDSADTQYF.

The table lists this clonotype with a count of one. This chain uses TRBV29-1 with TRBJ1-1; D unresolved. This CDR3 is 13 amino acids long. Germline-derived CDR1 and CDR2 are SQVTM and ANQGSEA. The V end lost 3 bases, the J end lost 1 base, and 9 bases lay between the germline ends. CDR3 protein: CSVEKGPNTEAFF. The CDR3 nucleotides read TGCAGCGTTGAGAAGGGCCCGAACACTGAAGCTTTCTTT.